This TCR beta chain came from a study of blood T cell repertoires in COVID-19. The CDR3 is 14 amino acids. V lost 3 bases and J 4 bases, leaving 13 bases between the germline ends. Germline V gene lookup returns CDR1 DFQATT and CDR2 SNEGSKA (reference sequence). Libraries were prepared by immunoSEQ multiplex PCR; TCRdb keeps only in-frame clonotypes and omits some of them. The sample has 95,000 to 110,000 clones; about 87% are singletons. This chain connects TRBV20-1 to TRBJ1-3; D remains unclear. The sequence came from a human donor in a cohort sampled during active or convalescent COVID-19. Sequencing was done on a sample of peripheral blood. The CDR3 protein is CSASVPNGGNTIYF. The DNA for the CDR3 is TGCAGTGCTAGTGTCCCAAACGGGGGAAACACCATATATTTT.